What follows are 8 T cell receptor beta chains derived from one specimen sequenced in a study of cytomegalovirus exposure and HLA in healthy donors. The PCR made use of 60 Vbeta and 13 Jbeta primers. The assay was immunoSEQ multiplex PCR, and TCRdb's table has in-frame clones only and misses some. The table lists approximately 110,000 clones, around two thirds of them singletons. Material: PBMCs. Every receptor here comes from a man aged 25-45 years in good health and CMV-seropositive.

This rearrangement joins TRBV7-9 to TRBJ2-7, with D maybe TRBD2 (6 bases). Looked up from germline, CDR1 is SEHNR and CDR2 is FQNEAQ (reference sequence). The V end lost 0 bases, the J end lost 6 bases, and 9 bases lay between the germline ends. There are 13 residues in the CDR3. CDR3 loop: CASSLAGEAEQYF. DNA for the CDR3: TGTGCCAGCAGCTTAGCTGGGGAGGCCGAGCAGTACTTC.

CDR3 DNA: TGCGCCAGCAGCTTGGTGGCTGGGGGGGAGCAGTACTTC. It yields the protein CASSLVAGGEQYF. The V gene is TRBV5-1, the J gene TRBJ2-7; maybe TRBD2 (6 bases). V dropped 0 bases and J dropped 7 bases, with 11 bases sitting between them. Germline V gives CDR1 SGHRS, CDR2 YFSETQ. The CDR3 consists of 13 residues.

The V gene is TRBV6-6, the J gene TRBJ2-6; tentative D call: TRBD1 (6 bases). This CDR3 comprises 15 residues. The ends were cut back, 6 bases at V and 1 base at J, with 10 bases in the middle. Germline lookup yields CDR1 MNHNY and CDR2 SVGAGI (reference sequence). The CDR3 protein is CASRLQGSGANVLTF. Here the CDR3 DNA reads TGTGCCAGCAGACTTCAGGGGTCTGGGGCCAACGTCCTGACTTTC.

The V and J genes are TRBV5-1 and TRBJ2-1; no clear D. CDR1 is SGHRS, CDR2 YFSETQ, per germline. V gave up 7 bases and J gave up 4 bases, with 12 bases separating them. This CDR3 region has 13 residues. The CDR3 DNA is TGCGCCAGCTCAAATTCGGGTTACAATGAGCAGTTCTTC. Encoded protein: CASSNSGYNEQFF.

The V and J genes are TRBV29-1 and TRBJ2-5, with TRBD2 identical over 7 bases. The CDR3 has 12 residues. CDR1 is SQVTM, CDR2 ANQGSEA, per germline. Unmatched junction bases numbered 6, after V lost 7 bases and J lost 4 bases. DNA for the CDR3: TGCAGCGCCCATTCGGGAGGAGAGACCCAGTACTTC. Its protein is CSAHSGGETQYF.

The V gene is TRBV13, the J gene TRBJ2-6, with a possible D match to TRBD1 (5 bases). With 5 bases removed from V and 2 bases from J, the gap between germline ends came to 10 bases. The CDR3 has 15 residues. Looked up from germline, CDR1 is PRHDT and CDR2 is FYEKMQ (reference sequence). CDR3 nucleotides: TGTGCCAGCAGCCTCAGGGCTGCTGGGGCCAACGTCCTGACTTTC. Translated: CASSLRAAGANVLTF.

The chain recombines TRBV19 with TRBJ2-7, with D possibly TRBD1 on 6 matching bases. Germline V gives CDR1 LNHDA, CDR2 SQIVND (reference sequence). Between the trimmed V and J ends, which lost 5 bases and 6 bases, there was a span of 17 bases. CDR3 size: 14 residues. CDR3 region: CASSPWGQEREQYF. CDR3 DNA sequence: TGTGCCAGTAGTCCCTGGGGGCAAGAACGCGAGCAGTACTTC.

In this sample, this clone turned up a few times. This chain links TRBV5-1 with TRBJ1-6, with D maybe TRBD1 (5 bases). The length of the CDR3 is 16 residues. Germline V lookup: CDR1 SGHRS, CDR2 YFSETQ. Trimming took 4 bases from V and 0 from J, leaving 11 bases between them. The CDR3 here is CASSPRQSSYNSPLHF. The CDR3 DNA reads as TGCGCCAGCAGCCCTCGACAGAGCTCCTATAATTCACCCCTCCACTTT.